This TCR beta chain originates from a study of T cells in women clearing cervical HPV infection. Concerning this clone: The CDR3 end is not reached by the read, which stops 3 residues before it; the germline J gene fills it in.

Deletions cut 3 bases from V and 1 base from J, with 9 bases between. This CDR3 region has 14 residues. Germline loops: CDR1 SGHNT, CDR2 YENEEA. The assay was immunoSEQ multiplex PCR, and TCRdb's table has in-frame clones only and misses some. Its listing shows 46,000 or so clones. V is TRBV11-3 and J is TRBJ1-2, with a weak D call TRBD1 (5 bases). The clonotype comes from a woman aged 18 to 75 with a cervical HPV16 infection that either progressed to CIN3+ or cleared (not recorded which). The sample taken for sequencing was blood buffy coat. CDR3: CASSFGDSNYGYTF. The part of the CDR3 DNA that was read is TGTGCCAGCAGCTTCGGTGACAGTAACTATGGC.